Included here is one TCR beta chain sequence, with context. Use of 60 Vbeta and 13 Jbeta primers characterized the PCR. Only in-frame clones appear in the TCRdb table, and some are missing; sequencing was by immunoSEQ multiplex PCR. This sample yields over 150,000 clones, of which about four fifths are seen a single time; 13% belongs to the top ten. This sample is drawn from a study of cytomegalovirus exposure and HLA in healthy donors. With 6 bases removed from V and 7 bases from J, the gap between germline ends came to 15 bases. The CDR3 is 13 amino acids. The germline V gene has CDR1 KGHSH and CDR2 LQKENI.

The specimen sequenced was PBMCs. This sequence joins TRBV18 and TRBJ1-1; D unresolved. This TCR came from a woman between 45 and 60 years old in good health and CMV-seronegative. The CDR3 spells CASSPAGVGEAFF. As DNA, the CDR3 is TGTGCCAGCTCCCCCGCGGGAGTCGGTGAAGCTTTCTTT.